The 30 T cell receptor beta chains below all came from one sample that was sequenced in a study of T cell changes during pregnancy in multiple sclerosis. Assay: immunoSEQ multiplex PCR; the TCRdb copy retains only in-frame clones and omits some. Among about 77,000 clones listed, 89% were seen once. The specimen comprised peripheral blood, sampled before pregnancy. The receptors originated from a female donor with multiple sclerosis, enrolled in a pregnancy study.

The chain recombines TRBV7-2 with TRBJ2-7; tentative D call: TRBD1 (5 bases). This CDR3 contains 15 residues. The germline V gene encodes CDR1 SGHTA and CDR2 FQGNSA. V shed 0 bases and J shed 5 bases, with 14 bases lying between them. CDR3 sequence reads: CASSLAPGQPHEQYF. The CDR3 bases are TGTGCCAGCAGCTTAGCTCCAGGGCAACCACACGAGCAGTACTTC.

The chain uses TRBV27 and TRBJ1-6, with 10 positions matching TRBD1. The CDR3 spans 20 residues. J lost 0 bases, V lost 3 bases, and 11 bases had no gene match. Germline values: CDR1 MNHEY, CDR2 SMNVEV (reference sequence). CDR3: CASSFRRGTGASSYNSPLHF. Here the CDR3 DNA reads TGTGCCAGCAGTTTTCGCCGGGGGACAGGGGCTAGCTCCTATAATTCACCCCTCCACTTT.

The chain recombines TRBV7-2 with TRBJ2-6; 7 bases are shared with TRBD2. The V segment lost 5 bases and the J segment 1 base; nucleotides outside the gene matches: 14. The CDR3 contains 19 residues. CDR1 and CDR2 (germline): SGHTA, FQGNSA. The chain's CDR3 is CASSPEVLAVGSGANVLTF. CDR3 nucleotide sequence: TGTGCCAGCAGCCCAGAAGTTCTAGCGGTGGGGTCTGGGGCCAACGTCCTGACTTTC.

This clone was seen only a few times. The chain is built from TRBV7-2 and TRBJ2-4; a weak D match, TRBD2 (5 bases). V dropped 2 bases and J dropped 7 bases, with 12 bases sitting between them. Germline V lookup: CDR1 SGHTA, CDR2 FQGNSA. This CDR3 is built from 14 residues. This CDR3 reads CASSLRGGNNIQYF. The CDR3 nucleotides are TGTGCCAGCAGCTTACGGGGTGGGAATAACATTCAGTACTTC.

The chain carries TRBV19 and TRBJ2-1; TRBD1 matches at 7 bases. The CDR3 has 15 amino acids. Germline CDR1 LNHDA, CDR2 SQIVND (reference sequence). Trimming cost V 0 bases and J 6 bases; bases outside gene matches: 5. The CDR3 region is CASSIEGGRGNEQFF. CDR3 in DNA: TGTGCCAGTAGTATAGAAGGGGGCAGGGGCAATGAGCAGTTCTTC. The entire variable domain, with the rest obtained from reference TRBV19 and TRBJ2-1, is as follows: DGGITQSPKYLFRKEGQNVTLSCEQNLNHDAMYWYRQDPGQGLRLIYYSQIVNDFQKGDIAEGYSVSREKKESFPLTVTSAQKNPTAFYLCASSIEGGRGNEQFFGPGTRLTVL.

The chain carries TRBV15 and TRBJ2-1, with 9 positions matching TRBD2. J lost 2 bases, V lost 4 bases, and 3 bases had no gene match. The germline gives CDR1 LNHNV, CDR2 YYDKDF (reference sequence). The CDR3 covers 15 residues. The CDR3 coding sequence is TGTGCCACCAGCAACGTAGCGGGGGCCTACAATGAGCAGTTCTTC. Its translation is CATSNVAGAYNEQFF.

The chain recombines TRBV15 with TRBJ1-2; 7 bases line up with TRBD1. The CDR3 has 15 amino acids. The trim removed 5 bases at V and 7 bases at J, leaving 13 bases unmatched. The germline V gene has CDR1 LNHNV and CDR2 YYDKDF (reference sequence). CDR3: CATSPHGQGVSGYTF. CDR3 in DNA: TGTGCCACCAGCCCTCACGGGCAGGGGGTATCTGGCTACACCTTC.

The V and J genes are TRBV9 and TRBJ2-1; possibly TRBD1 for D (6 bases). The CDR3 has 15 amino acids. In germline, CDR1 is SGDLS, CDR2 YYNGEE. The ends were cut back, 0 bases at V and 3 bases at J, with 10 bases in the middle. The CDR3, as DNA: TGTGCCAGCAGCGTAGTAGGGGGAAGCTACAATGAGCAGTTCTTC. Amino acids: CASSVVGGSYNEQFF.

The chain carries TRBV19 and TRBJ2-3, with a tentative D call TRBD1 (6 bases). The CDR3 runs to 15 residues. Trimming took 7 bases from V and 6 from J, leaving 20 bases between them. Looked up from germline, CDR1 is LNHDA and CDR2 is SQIVND (reference sequence). CDR3 sequence: CASTARGTQLDTQYF. CDR3 DNA: TGTGCCAGTACCGCGAGGGGGACACAGCTCGATACGCAGTATTTT. Full variable domain (rest looked up from reference TRBV19 and TRBJ2-3): DGGITQSPKYLFRKEGQNVTLSCEQNLNHDAMYWYRQDPGQGLRLIYYSQIVNDFQKGDIAEGYSVSREKKESFPLTVTSAQKNPTAFYLCASTARGTQLDTQYFGPGTRLTVL.

The chain is built from TRBV7-2 and TRBJ1-5; a possible D gene is TRBD1 (6 bases). Germline CDR1 reads SGHTA; CDR2 reads FQGNSA. V lost 4 bases, J lost 5 bases, and 12 bases lay in between. CDR3 size: 14 residues. Here the CDR3 reads CASSSGQWDQPQHF. CDR3 DNA: TGTGCCAGCAGCTCAGGACAGTGGGATCAGCCCCAGCATTTT.

The chain is built from TRBV6-1 and TRBJ1-5, with D perhaps matching TRBD1 (5 bases). The CDR3 loop spans 16 amino acids. The germline CDR1 and CDR2 sequences are MNHNS and SASEGT. Trimming removed 6 bases from V and 1 base from J, with 16 bases in between. The CDR3 here is CASSELRGRSNQPQHF. The CDR3 DNA is TGTGCCAGCAGCGAACTTAGGGGTCGGAGCAATCAGCCCCAGCATTTT.

The chain uses TRBV5-6 and TRBJ2-2, with unresolved D. Trimming left V 2 bases short and J 3 bases short, with 5 bases between. In germline, CDR1 is SGHDT, CDR2 YYEEEE. This CDR3 region has 13 residues. The CDR3 spells CASSFRDTGELFF. As DNA, the CDR3 is TGTGCCAGCAGCTTTCGGGACACCGGGGAGCTGTTTTTT.

The chain has TRBV5-1 and TRBJ1-3, with 7 bases fitting TRBD1. The CDR3 totals 15 residues. Germline V lookup: CDR1 SGHRS, CDR2 YFSETQ. Germline trimming cut 4 bases from V and 2 bases from J; bases unmatched to any gene: 6. This CDR3 reads CASSQKTGPGNTIYF. The DNA for the CDR3 is TGCGCCAGCAGCCAAAAGACAGGGCCTGGAAACACCATATATTTT.

V gene TRBV6-5 combines with J gene TRBJ1-1, with a possible D match to TRBD1 (5 bases). V was shortened by 4 bases and J by 0 bases, with 9 bases between the two germline ends. The CDR3 covers 14 residues. CDR1 and CDR2 from the germline V gene are MNHEY and SVGAGI. The CDR3 loop is CASSLRQMNTEAFF. The CDR3 region has the DNA TGTGCCAGCAGTTTAAGACAGATGAACACTGAAGCTTTCTTT.

This chain's CDR3 is CASSYAGQDDNEQFF. CDR3 coding DNA: TGTGCCAGCAGTTACGCGGGACAGGACGACAATGAGCAGTTCTTC. The chain carries TRBV6-5 and TRBJ2-1; 8 bases align to TRBD1. J lost 5 bases, V lost 2 bases, and 5 bases had no gene match. This CDR3 spans 15 amino acids. CDR1 MNHEY and CDR2 SVGAGI come from the germline V gene.

The V call is TRBV28, the J call TRBJ2-3; 7 positions match TRBD2. Germline V gene data show CDR1 as MDHEN and CDR2 as SYDVKM. This CDR3 is built from 15 residues. V lost 5 bases and J lost 1; bases outside the gene matches: 6. As DNA, the CDR3 is TGTGCCAGCAGTGGACTTGGGGGGGGCACAGATACGCAGTATTTT. Translating it yields CASSGLGGGTDTQYF.

Only one count was recorded for this clone. The chain employs TRBV6-6 and TRBJ2-1, with TRBD1 matching 7 bases. The germline gives CDR1 MNHNY, CDR2 SVGAGI (reference sequence). The V segment lost 10 bases and the J segment 5 bases; nucleotides outside the gene matches: 5. The CDR3 loop spans 12 amino acids. CDR3 loop: CATGQSNNEQFF. Written as DNA, the CDR3 is TGTGCCACGGGACAGAGTAACAATGAGCAGTTCTTC.

The rearrangement joins TRBV10-3 to TRBJ1-1, with a weak D call TRBD1 (5 bases). CDR1 and CDR2 (germline): ENHRY, SYGVKD. The V and J ends lost 2 bases and 4 bases respectively, with 8 bases between them. The CDR3 consists of 13 residues. DNA of the CDR3: TGTGCCATCAGTGAGAGCAGGGTCACTGAAGCTTTCTTT. Its translation: CAISESRVTEAFF.

The gene calls are TRBV6-6 and TRBJ2-1; a weak D match, TRBD1 (5 bases). V was pared by 2 bases and J by 12 bases, with 17 bases between. The CDR3 totals 14 residues. The germline gives CDR1 MNHNY, CDR2 SVGAGI (reference sequence). CDR3 sequence reads: CASSYPQAWSRQFF. Here the CDR3 DNA reads TGTGCCAGCAGTTACCCACAGGCTTGGAGTCGGCAGTTCTTC.

The genes are TRBV2 and TRBJ2-3; possible D gene TRBD2, 7 bases. Germline V gene data show CDR1 as SNHLY and CDR2 as FYNNEI. The V and J ends lost 3 bases and 3 bases respectively, with 19 bases between them. This CDR3 comprises 17 residues. CDR3 DNA: TGTGCCAGCAGTGAGGTGCTCGGGGGGCCTCTAACAGATACGCAGTATTTT. Translated: CASSEVLGGPLTDTQYF. Looking up the rest from reference TRBV2 and TRBJ2-3 gives the full variable domain: EPEVTQTPSHQVTQMGQEVILRCVPISNHLYFYWYRQILGQKVEFLVSFYNNEISEKSEIFDDQFSVERPDGSNFTLKIRSTKLEDSAMYFCASSEVLGGPLTDTQYFGPGTRLTVL.

This clone came up a few times. J is TRBJ1-5 and V is TRBV19; D unclear. The germline V and J ends were trimmed by 0 bases and 10 bases, with 25 bases remaining between them. The CDR3 totals 18 residues. Germline lookup yields CDR1 LNHDA and CDR2 SQIVND (reference sequence). This CDR3 is CASSIDHGVRLIPLPQHF. In nucleotides, the CDR3 is TGTGCCAGTAGTATAGATCACGGGGTCCGGTTAATCCCCCTCCCCCAGCATTTT.

The chain recombines TRBV5-1 with TRBJ1-1; D possibly corresponds to TRBD1 (6 bases). Germline values: CDR1 SGHRS, CDR2 YFSETQ. The CDR3 extends over 15 amino acids. Trimming removed 4 bases at V and 3 bases at J, with 16 bases between. The CDR3 here is CASSPFQGRDTEAFF. The DNA for the CDR3 is TGCGCCAGCAGCCCATTCCAGGGGAGGGACACTGAAGCTTTCTTT.

The rearrangement joins TRBV11-2 to TRBJ2-2; tentative D call: TRBD1 (6 bases). The germline gives CDR1 SGHAT, CDR2 FQNNGV. V was cut by 5 bases and J by 6 bases, with 19 bases left in between. This CDR3 is 16 amino acids long. The CDR3 bases are TGTGCCAGCAGCCCGGCGTCTAACAGGGCGGCCGGGGAGCTGTTTTTT. Protein: CASSPASNRAAGELFF.

To note about this clone: The junction does not match germline at one end; this may be a read error. The chain carries TRBV7-7 and TRBJ2-7; TRBD2 matches 8 bases. The CDR3 covers 15 residues. CDR1 and CDR2 (germline): SSHAT, FNYEAQ (reference sequence). The CDR3 DNA sequence: TGTGCTAGCAGCTTAGCTCCGGGGGGGACCTACGAGCAGTACTTC. It codes for CASSLAPGGTYEQYF.

The V gene is TRBV9, the J gene TRBJ1-1, with D tentatively TRBD1 (5 bases). The CDR3 runs 14 residues. Between the trimmed V and J ends, which lost 0 bases and 7 bases, there was a span of 13 bases. Per the germline V gene, CDR1 is SGDLS and CDR2 is YYNGEE. The CDR3 DNA sequence: TGTGCCAGCAGCGTAGGGGGGGAGGCGGGTGAAGCTTTCTTT. Encoded protein: CASSVGGEAGEAFF. Full variable domain (rest looked up from reference TRBV9 and TRBJ1-1): DSGVTQTPKHLITATGQRVTLRCSPRSGDLSVYWYQQSLDQGLQFLIQYYNGEERAKGNILERFSAQQFPDLHSELNLSSLELGDSALYFCASSVGGEAGEAFFGQGTRLTVV.

The V gene is TRBV30, the J gene TRBJ1-1; D is perhaps TRBD1 (6 bases). CDR3 size: 13 residues. The germline V gene has CDR1 GTSNPN and CDR2 SVGIG (reference sequence). V lost 3 bases and J lost 5, with 13 bases in between. The CDR3 sequence is CAWRPQGWTEAFF. The CDR3 coding sequence is TGTGCCTGGAGACCCCAGGGGTGGACTGAAGCTTTCTTT.

V is TRBV5-1 and J is TRBJ1-1; D gene uncertain. The germline gives CDR1 SGHRS, CDR2 YFSETQ. The CDR3 has 14 residues. The V and J ends lost 3 bases and 5 bases respectively, with 14 bases between them. For the CDR3, the DNA is TGCGCCAGCAGCTCCGGGAACCCGACGACTGAAGCTTTCTTT. As protein: CASSSGNPTTEAFF.

This clone has only a few counts. V is TRBV6-1 and J is TRBJ2-7, with a possible D match to TRBD1 (5 bases). This CDR3 region has 14 residues. CDR1 is MNHNS, CDR2 SASEGT, per germline. Deletions cut 1 base from V and 2 bases from J, with 9 bases between. The CDR3 region has the DNA TGTGCCAGCAGTGAAGGGGGCACAACCTACGAGCAGTACTTC. Amino acids: CASSEGGTTYEQYF.

J is TRBJ1-6 and V is TRBV4-3; 10 bases fit TRBD1. The CDR3 is 15 residues long. CDR1 LGHNA and CDR2 YSLEER come from the germline V gene. Unmatched junction bases numbered 5, after V lost 4 bases and J lost 8 bases. CDR3 region: CASSLQGQGYSPLHF. CDR3 DNA: TGCGCCAGCAGCCTTCAGGGACAGGGGTATTCACCCCTCCACTTT.

V and J are TRBV11-3 and TRBJ1-2, with D hard to call. Germline V lookup: CDR1 SGHNT, CDR2 YENEEA. V lost 0 bases and J 4 bases, leaving 9 bases between the germline ends. The length of the CDR3 is 14 residues. The CDR3 DNA is TGTGCCAGCAGCTTAGAGCAGGTGGGCTATGGCTACACCTTC. Protein: CASSLEQVGYGYTF.